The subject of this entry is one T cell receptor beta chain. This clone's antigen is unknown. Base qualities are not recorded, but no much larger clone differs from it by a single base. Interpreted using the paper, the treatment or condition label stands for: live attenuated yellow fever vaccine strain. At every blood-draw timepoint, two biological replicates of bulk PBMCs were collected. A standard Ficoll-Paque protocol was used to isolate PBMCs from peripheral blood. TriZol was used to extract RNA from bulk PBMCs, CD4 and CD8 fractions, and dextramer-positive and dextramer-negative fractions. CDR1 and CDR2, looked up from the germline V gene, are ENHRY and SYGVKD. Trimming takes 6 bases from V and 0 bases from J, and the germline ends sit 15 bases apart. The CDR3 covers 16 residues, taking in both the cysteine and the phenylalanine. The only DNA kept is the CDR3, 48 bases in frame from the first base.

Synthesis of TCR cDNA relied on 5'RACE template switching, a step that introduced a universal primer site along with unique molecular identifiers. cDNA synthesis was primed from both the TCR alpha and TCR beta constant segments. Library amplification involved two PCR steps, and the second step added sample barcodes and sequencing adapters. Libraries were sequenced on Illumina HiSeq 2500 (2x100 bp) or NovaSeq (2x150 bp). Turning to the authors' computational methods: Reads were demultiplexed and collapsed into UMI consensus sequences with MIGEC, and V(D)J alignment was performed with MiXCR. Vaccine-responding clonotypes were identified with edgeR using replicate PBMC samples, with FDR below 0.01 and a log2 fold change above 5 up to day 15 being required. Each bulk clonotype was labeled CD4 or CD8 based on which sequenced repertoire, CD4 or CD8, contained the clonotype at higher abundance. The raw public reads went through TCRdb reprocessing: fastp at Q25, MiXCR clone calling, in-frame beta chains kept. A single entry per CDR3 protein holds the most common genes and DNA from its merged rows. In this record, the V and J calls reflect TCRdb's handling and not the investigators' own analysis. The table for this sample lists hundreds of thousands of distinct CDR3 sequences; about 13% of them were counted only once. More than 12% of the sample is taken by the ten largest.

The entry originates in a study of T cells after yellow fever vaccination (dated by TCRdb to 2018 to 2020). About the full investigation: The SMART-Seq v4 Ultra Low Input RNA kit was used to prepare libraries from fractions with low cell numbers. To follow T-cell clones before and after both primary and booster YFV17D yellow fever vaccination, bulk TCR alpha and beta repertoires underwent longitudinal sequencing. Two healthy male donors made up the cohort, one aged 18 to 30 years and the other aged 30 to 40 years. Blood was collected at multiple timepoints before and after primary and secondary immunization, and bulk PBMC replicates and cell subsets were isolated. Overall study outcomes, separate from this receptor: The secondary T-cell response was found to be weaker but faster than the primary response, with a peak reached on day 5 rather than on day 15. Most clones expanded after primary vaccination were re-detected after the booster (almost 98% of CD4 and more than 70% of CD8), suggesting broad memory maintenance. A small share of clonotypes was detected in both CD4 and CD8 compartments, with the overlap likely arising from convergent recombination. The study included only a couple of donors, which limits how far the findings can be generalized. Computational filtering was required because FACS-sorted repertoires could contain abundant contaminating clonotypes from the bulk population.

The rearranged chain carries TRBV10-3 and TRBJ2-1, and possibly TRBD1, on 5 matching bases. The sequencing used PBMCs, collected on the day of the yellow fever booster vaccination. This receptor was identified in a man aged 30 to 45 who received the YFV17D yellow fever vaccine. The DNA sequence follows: TGTGCCATCAGCTTGGGGCTCTTCAGCTCCTACAATGAGCAGTTCTTC. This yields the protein CAISLGLFSSYNEQFF.